This T cell receptor (beta chain) originates from a study of tumor T cells in aggressive B-cell lymphoma. Clones were sequenced by immunoSEQ multiplex PCR, and TCRdb holds only the in-frame ones, with some missing. The repertoire has about 510 clones, about 91% of them found once; the top ten carry approximately 8.5%. Deletions cut 5 bases from V and 5 bases from J, with 22 bases between. CDR1 MDHEN and CDR2 SYDVKM come from the germline V gene. CDR3 size: 18 residues. The TCR comes from an adult with diffuse large B cell lymphoma. Input material: tumor tissue. This chain uses TRBV28 with TRBJ2-6, with unresolved D. Written as DNA, the CDR3 is TGTGCCAGCAGTGCATGGGTCTTGACACAAAGTCGGGCCAACGTCCTGACTTTC. Its translation is CASSAWVLTQSRANVLTF. Complete variable domain (other parts from reference TRBV28 and TRBJ2-6): DVKVTQSSRYLVKRTGEKVFLECVQDMDHENMFWYRQDPGLGLRLIYFSYDVKMKEKGDIPEGYSVSREKKERFSLILESASTNQTSMYLCASSAWVLTQSRANVLTFGAGSRLTVL.